The 28 T cell receptor beta chains in this list originate from one sample, sequenced in a study of T cells in Graves' hyperthyroidism and ophthalmopathy. TCR beta CDR3 sequences were amplified from RNA transcripts. HTBI primers were employed in a first-round RT-PCR of the TCR CDR3. TCRdb reprocessed the multiplex PCR reads with MiXCR, giving one entry per CDR3 protein. The data contain some 270,000 distinct CDR3 sequences, roughly 13% of them singletons. The sample consisted of blood. The origin of the receptors is a woman between 35 and 50 years old with Graves' hyperthyroidism.

This clonotype was observed at least ten times. The CDR3 sequence is CASSYAGDYEQYF. The CDR3 nucleotides are TGTGCCAGCAGTTACGCGGGAGACTACGAGCAGTACTTC. The chain couples TRBV6-5 to TRBJ2-7, with 7 positions matching TRBD2. Germline-derived CDR1 and CDR2 are MNHEY and SVGAGI. Trimming cost V 2 bases and J 3 bases; bases outside gene matches: 1. The CDR3 covers 13 residues.

This clonotype was seen only a few times. CDR3 sequence reads: CSVRPSGSLHEQYF. The CDR3 DNA reads TGCAGCGTGCGCCCTAGCGGGAGTCTCCACGAGCAGTACTTC. The rearrangement uses TRBV29-1 and TRBJ2-7, with 10 bases fitting TRBD2. J lost 5 bases, V lost 6 bases, and 10 bases had no gene match. Germline CDR1 reads SQVTM; CDR2 reads ANQGSEA. The CDR3 totals 14 residues.

This clonotype was counted ten times or more. The rearrangement joins TRBV28 to TRBJ2-2; a possible D gene is TRBD2 (5 bases). The germline gives CDR1 MDHEN, CDR2 SYDVKM. This CDR3 has 12 residues. CDR3 loop: CASSGITGELFF. The CDR3 nucleotides read TGTGCTAGCTCGGGGATCACCGGGGAGCTGTTTTTT.

This clonotype was detected many times. The CDR3 sequence: CASSEGGGRLNQPQHF. CDR3 sequence (DNA): TGTGCCAGCAGTGAAGGCGGGGGACGGTTGAATCAGCCCCAGCATTTT. The genes are TRBV2 and TRBJ1-5, with D possibly being TRBD1 (5 bases). CDR1 is SNHLY, CDR2 FYNNEI, per germline. The CDR3 loop spans 16 amino acids. Trimming stripped 1 base from V and 4 bases from J, with 14 bases between.

This clonotype turned up a few times. This rearrangement joins TRBV19 to TRBJ2-6; 9 nucleotides align to TRBD1. The germline V gene encodes CDR1 LNHDA and CDR2 SQIVND (reference sequence). Trimming at V came to 5 bases and at J to 0 bases, leaving 8 bases not matched to a gene. The CDR3 length is 18 residues. The CDR3 sequence: CASSPDRGSYSGANVLTF. CDR3 DNA: TGTGCCAGTAGTCCCGACAGGGGGTCCTACTCTGGGGCCAACGTCCTGACTTTC.

A remark on this clonotype: A much more abundant neighbour one base away suggests this may be a read error. V gene TRBV6-1 combines with J gene TRBJ1-1, with 7 nucleotides matching TRBD1. CDR3 length equals 18 residues. Germline assignment: CDR1 MNHNS and CDR2 SASEGT. CDR3 region: CASSLRVGARGDDTEALF. The CDR3 DNA sequence: TGTGCCAGCAGTCTACGGGTGGGTGCCAGGGGGGATGACACTGAAGCTCTCTTT.

This clonotype was observed many times. The chain is built from TRBV2 and TRBJ1-6; the match to TRBD1 covers 7 bases. Germline loops: CDR1 SNHLY, CDR2 FYNNEI. This CDR3 region has 15 residues. V lost 6 bases, J lost 8 bases, and 10 bases stayed unmatched. The CDR3 DNA reads as TGTGCCAGCAGGAGGGACAGTGGCTCTTATTCACCCCTCCACTTT. Translating it yields CASRRDSGSYSPLHF. The full variable domain, its missing parts supplied by reference TRBV2 and TRBJ1-6, is EPEVTQTPSHQVTQMGQEVILRCVPISNHLYFYWYRQILGQKVEFLVSFYNNEISEKSEIFDDQFSVERPDGSNFTLKIRSTKLEDSAMYFCASRRDSGSYSPLHFGNGTRLTVT.

There are many counts of this clonotype. As DNA, the CDR3 is TGTGCCAGCAGCGACGGGACAGTCGAGGCCCCCACAGATACGCAGTATTTT. This gives the protein CASSDGTVEAPTDTQYF. This chain connects TRBV7-9 to TRBJ2-3; TRBD1 aligns across 7 bases. Germline V gives CDR1 SEHNR, CDR2 FQNEAQ (reference sequence). V lost 5 bases and J lost 2; bases outside the gene matches: 13. CDR3 length equals 17 residues.

Concerning this clonotype: Germline and junction disagree at one end, which may indicate a read error. This chain connects TRBV2 to TRBJ1-1; D call uncertain. Germline assignment: CDR1 SNHLY and CDR2 FYNNEI. CDR3 length equals 13 residues. CDR3 region: CPSSGAQNTEAFF. The CDR3 DNA reads as TGTCCCAGCAGCGGTGCACAGAACACTGAAGCTTTCTTT. Drawing the rest from reference TRBV2 and TRBJ1-1, the complete variable domain is EPEVTQTPSHQVTQMGQEVILRCVPISNHLYFYWYRQILGQKVEFLVSFYNNEISEKSEIFDDQFSVERPDGSNFTLKIRSTKLEDSAMYFCPSSGAQNTEAFFGQGTRLTVV.

The chain uses TRBV6-2 or TRBV6-3 and TRBJ2-2; 7 bases are shared with TRBD2. This CDR3 comprises 18 residues. In germline, CDR1 is MNHEY, CDR2 SVGEGT. V dropped 7 bases and J dropped 6; count of bases not matched to a gene: 20. CDR3 sequence reads: CASTTRDYSGTLPGELFF. Here the CDR3 DNA reads TGTGCCAGCACAACGAGGGACTATAGCGGTACCCTCCCCGGGGAGCTGTTTTTT.

This clonotype was counted many times. The chain is built from TRBV5-1 and TRBJ2-7; TRBD2 might be the D (5 bases). Germline lookup yields CDR1 SGHRS and CDR2 YFSETQ. The CDR3 is 13 residues long. Deletions cut 5 bases from V and 8 bases from J, with 17 bases between. CDR3 in amino acids: CASSLGQREQQYF. As DNA, the CDR3 is TGCGCCAGCAGTCTGGGCCAGAGGGAACAGCAGTACTTC.

This clonotype was seen ten or more times. This chain joins TRBV3-1 and TRBJ2-2, with D tentatively TRBD1 (6 bases). Germline V lookup: CDR1 LGHDT, CDR2 YNNKEL (reference sequence). This CDR3 has 14 amino acids. V was cut by 5 bases and J by 4 bases, with 11 bases left in between. The CDR3 sequence: CASSSQGTTGELFF. The DNA of the CDR3 is TGTGCCAGCAGCTCACAGGGAACCACCGGGGAGCTGTTTTTT.

This clonotype was observed a few times. DNA for the CDR3: TGTGCCAGCAGCCGGGAGGGGCTGGGGGAGACCCAGTACTTC. This gives the protein CASSREGLGETQYF. The chain joins TRBV5-4 to TRBJ2-5, with 8 bases identical to TRBD2. With V trimmed by 4 bases and J by 5 bases, 7 bases remained unmatched. Germline assignment: CDR1 SGHNT and CDR2 YYREEE (reference sequence). The CDR3 extends over 14 amino acids.

This clonotype has a count of ten or more. The chain carries TRBV11-2 and TRBJ2-2; D tentatively fits TRBD1 or TRBD2 (6 bases each). This CDR3 has 17 residues. From germline, CDR1 is SGHAT and CDR2 FQNNGV. V lost 5 bases and J lost 5, with 21 bases in between. CDR3 amino acids: CASSPRGGGGLTGELFF. For the CDR3, the DNA is TGTGCCAGCAGCCCAAGAGGGGGAGGAGGGTTAACCGGGGAGCTGTTTTTT. The variable domain in full, with the rest retrieved from reference TRBV11-2 and TRBJ2-2, is EAGVAQSPRYKIIEKRQSVAFWCNPISGHATLYWYQQILGQGPKLLIQFQNNGVVDDSQLPKDRFSAERLKGVDSTLKIQPAKLEDSAVYLCASSPRGGGGLTGELFFGEGSRLTVL.

This clonotype occurred a few times. The J gene is TRBJ2-3, the V gene TRBV9; the D is unclear. Germline CDR1 reads SGDLS; CDR2 reads YYNGEE. This CDR3 region has 13 residues. The V end lost 2 bases, the J end lost 0 bases, and 4 bases lay between the germline ends. The CDR3 DNA sequence: TGTGCCAGCAGCGTTGTTAGCACAGATACGCAGTATTTT. This translates into CASSVVSTDTQYF. Based on the CDR3 plus reference TRBV9 and TRBJ2-3, the full variable domain is DSGVTQTPKHLITATGQRVTLRCSPRSGDLSVYWYQQSLDQGLQFLIQYYNGEERAKGNILERFSAQQFPDLHSELNLSSLELGDSALYFCASSVVSTDTQYFGPGTRLTVL.

This clonotype has ten or more counts. The V call is TRBV10-3, the J call TRBJ1-1; D not certain. V dropped 9 bases and J dropped 4 bases, with 15 bases sitting between them. Germline CDR1 and CDR2: ENHRY and SYGVKD. The CDR3 spans 13 residues. CDR3 DNA sequence: TGTGCCATTTCGCCTAGGGTTAGCACTGAAGCTTTCTTT. Amino acids: CAISPRVSTEAFF.

This clonotype was found many times. The chain has TRBV20-1 and TRBJ1-2; no definite D call. The CDR3 loop spans 13 amino acids. Per germline, CDR1 DFQATT and CDR2 SNEGSKA (reference sequence). V was pared by 3 bases and J by 2 bases, with 10 bases between. CDR3 in DNA: TGCAGTGCTAGGCAGGCCCTCAACTATGGCTACACCTTC. It translates to CSARQALNYGYTF.

As for this clonotype: A clone one base away is much larger, so this may be a read error. Given the absence of the conserved phenylalanine or tryptophan at the CDR3 end, a read error is likely. The chain employs TRBV7-9 and TRBJ1-1; 7 bases map to TRBD1. Unmatched junction bases numbered 16, after V lost 2 bases and J lost 1 base. CDR1 and CDR2 (germline): SEHNR, FQNEAQ (reference sequence). The CDR3 sequence is 19 residues long. CDR3 sequence: CASSLSLVRQGGGNTEAFL. In nucleotides, the CDR3 is TGTGCCAGCAGCTTATCCCTTGTTCGACAGGGTGGGGGGAACACTGAAGCTTTCCTT.

The sample holds many counts of this clonotype. DNA of the CDR3: TGTGCCAGCAGTTTATACCGACAGAACACTGAAGCTTTCTTT. Translation gives CASSLYRQNTEAFF. The chain is built from TRBV28 and TRBJ1-1; D unresolved. Trimming shortened V by 1 base and J by 1 base, and 7 bases separated the two germline ends. The CDR3 consists of 14 residues. Germline CDR1 reads MDHEN; CDR2 reads SYDVKM. Variable domain in full (rest from reference TRBV28 and TRBJ1-1): DVKVTQSSRYLVKRTGEKVFLECVQDMDHENMFWYRQDPGLGLRLIYFSYDVKMKEKGDIPEGYSVSREKKERFSLILESASTNQTSMYLCASSLYRQNTEAFFGQGTRLTVV.

This clonotype was recorded at least ten times. V usage is TRBV28 and J usage is TRBJ1-2; maybe TRBD1 (6 bases). The V and J ends lost 6 bases and 1 base respectively, with 12 bases between them. The CDR3 consists of 14 residues. Germline V gives CDR1 MDHEN, CDR2 SYDVKM. The CDR3, as DNA: TGTGCCAGCAGGACAGGAGGGGGTAACTATGGCTACACCTTC. Its translation: CASRTGGGNYGYTF.

The sample holds many counts of this clonotype. The chain has TRBV20-1 and TRBJ2-3, with D possibly being TRBD2 (5 bases). Germline V gene sequence: CDR1 DFQATT, CDR2 SNEGSKA (reference sequence). CDR3 length: 14 residues. V gave up 6 bases and J gave up 2 bases, with 15 bases separating them. The CDR3 DNA follows: TGCAGTGCCCAGAGCGGCATGCCCACAGATACGCAGTATTTT. Amino acids: CSAQSGMPTDTQYF.

Ten or more counts support this clonotype. The chain carries TRBV12-3 or TRBV12-4 and TRBJ2-4; TRBD2 is a possible D gene (5 bases). The V end lost 6 bases, the J end lost 0 bases, and 12 bases lay between the germline ends. The CDR3 has 15 residues. In DNA form, the CDR3 reads TGTGCCAGCAGCGCACTAGGACTAGCCAAAAACATTCAGTACTTC. Translation gives CASSALGLAKNIQYF.

This clonotype showed up just a few times. The chain carries TRBV27 and TRBJ1-3; D possibly corresponds to TRBD1 (6 bases). The CDR3 covers 14 residues. Germline loops: CDR1 MNHEY, CDR2 SMNVEV (reference sequence). V gave up 6 bases and J gave up 4 bases, with 13 bases separating them. The CDR3 is CASSHGQRGNTIYF. The CDR3 DNA sequence: TGTGCCAGCAGCCACGGACAGAGGGGAAACACCATATATTTT.

This clonotype was picked up many times. The V and J genes are TRBV5-1 and TRBJ2-7, with 11 nucleotides matching TRBD2. V dropped 7 bases and J dropped 6; count of bases not matched to a gene: 9. Germline CDR1 and CDR2: SGHRS and YFSETQ. The CDR3 sequence is 14 residues long. In DNA, the CDR3 is TGCGCCAGCGGCCTTAGCGGGAGGGCCCTCGAGCAGTACTTC. Its translation: CASGLSGRALEQYF.

There are many counts of this clonotype. The V call is TRBV20-1, the J call TRBJ1-2, with D possibly matching TRBD1 (6 bases). Trimming took off 3 bases at V and 8 bases at J, with 19 bases between the two ends. Germline CDR1 is DFQATT and CDR2 is SNEGSKA (reference sequence). The CDR3 is 14 residues long. This chain's CDR3 is CSASRVTGAGGYTF. In DNA, the CDR3 is TGCAGTGCTAGCCGTGTTACGGGGGCGGGAGGCTACACCTTC.

This clonotype was counted many times. J is TRBJ2-2 and V is TRBV20-1, with a tentative D call TRBD1 (5 bases). Germline V gene lookup returns CDR1 DFQATT and CDR2 SNEGSKA (reference sequence). Trimming pared 5 bases from V and 0 bases from J, leaving 13 bases between. This CDR3 region has 15 residues. The CDR3, as DNA: TGCAGTGCTGGTGGACACTCCTCGAACACCGGGGAGCTGTTTTTT. Protein: CSAGGHSSNTGELFF.

There are a few counts of this clonotype. The gene calls are TRBV6-1 and TRBJ2-1; the match to TRBD2 covers 13 bases. V lost 4 bases, J lost 9 bases, and 0 bases stayed unmatched. Germline V gives CDR1 MNHNS, CDR2 SASEGT. The CDR3 is 13 residues long. The CDR3 sequence: CASSGTSGSEQFF. CDR3 coding DNA: TGTGCCAGCAGTGGGACTAGCGGGAGTGAGCAGTTCTTC.

This clonotype was recorded at least ten times. The CDR3 sequence is CASSPPGLAGGGEQFF. Here the CDR3 DNA reads TGTGCCAGCAGCCCACCCGGACTAGCGGGAGGGGGTGAGCAGTTCTTC. The chain recombines TRBV7-8 with TRBJ2-1, with 15 bases aligning to TRBD2. V lost 5 bases to trimming and J lost 9 bases; unmatched junction nucleotides: 8. The CDR3 extends over 16 amino acids. CDR1 and CDR2 (germline): SGHVS, FQNEAQ.